The next 25 T cell receptor beta chains were all read from a single sample in a study of blood T cell repertoires in COVID-19. The repertoire was sequenced with immunoSEQ multiplex PCR; TCRdb's copy has only in-frame clones and lacks some. Of about 70,000 clones listed, more than 70% are singletons. Input material: peripheral blood. The receptors originated from a woman aged 80 or older with active or convalescent COVID-19.

The chain recombines TRBV4-3 with TRBJ2-7; 8 nucleotides line up with TRBD1. The CDR3 is 13 residues long. Germline values: CDR1 LGHNA, CDR2 YSLEER. V trimming: 5 bases; J trimming: 6 bases; junction bases outside the gene matches: 6. In DNA, the CDR3 is TGCGCCAGCAGCTTCGACAGGGGTGGCGAGCAGTACTTC. Residues: CASSFDRGGEQYF.

The gene calls are TRBV5-1 and TRBJ2-5; D remains ambiguous. V lost 0 bases and J lost 3, with 9 bases in between. The CDR3 has 14 residues. CDR1 SGHRS and CDR2 YFSETQ come from the germline V gene. The CDR3 region is CASSLAVGEETQYF. For the CDR3, the DNA is TGCGCCAGCAGCTTGGCAGTGGGCGAAGAGACCCAGTACTTC.

The V gene is TRBV28, the J gene TRBJ1-4; the D gene is possibly TRBD1 (6 bases). From germline, CDR1 is MDHEN and CDR2 SYDVKM. The V and J ends lost 5 bases and 1 base respectively, with 11 bases between them. The CDR3 length is 15 residues. This chain's CDR3 is CASSPLGGTNEKLFF. The CDR3 DNA follows: TGTGCCAGCAGTCCCTTAGGGGGAACTAATGAAAAACTGTTTTTT.

This sequence joins TRBV5-6 and TRBJ1-6; 7 bases map to TRBD1. This CDR3 is 16 amino acids long. Per germline, CDR1 SGHDT and CDR2 YYEEEE. J gave up 3 bases and V 0 bases, and 3 bases lay outside the gene matches. The CDR3 loop is CASSLGQGGYNSPLHF. Here the CDR3 DNA reads TGTGCCAGCAGCTTGGGGCAGGGGGGCTATAATTCACCCCTCCACTTT. Combining the CDR3 with reference TRBV5-6 and TRBJ1-6 gives the whole variable domain DAGVTQSPTHLIKTRGQQVTLRCSPKSGHDTVSWYQQALGQGPQFIFQYYEEEERQRGNFPDRFSGHQFPNYSSELNVNALLLGDSALYLCASSLGQGGYNSPLHFGNGTRLTVT.

The chain couples TRBV3-1 (or the pseudogene TRBV3-2) to TRBJ1-6; TRBD1 aligns across 9 bases. This CDR3 spans 16 amino acids. Germline V gene lookup returns CDR1 LGHDT and CDR2 YNNKEL (reference sequence). V dropped 1 base and J dropped 5; count of bases not matched to a gene: 3. CDR3 region: CASSQADRGHNSPLHF. The CDR3 DNA is TGTGCCAGCAGCCAAGCGGACAGGGGACATAATTCACCCCTCCACTTT.

The V call is TRBV2, the J call TRBJ2-3; tentative D call: TRBD1 (5 bases). With 5 bases removed from V and 0 bases from J, the gap between germline ends came to 9 bases. The CDR3 covers 14 residues. CDR1 and CDR2 from the germline V gene are SNHLY and FYNNEI. The CDR3 loop is CASSLDRSTDTQYF. The CDR3 coding sequence is TGTGCCAGCAGTCTTGACAGAAGCACAGATACGCAGTATTTT.

This chain links TRBV27 with TRBJ2-2, with 8 nucleotides matching TRBD1. The germline V gene has CDR1 MNHEY and CDR2 SMNVEV (reference sequence). The V gene end was trimmed by 2 bases and the J gene end by 3 bases; junction bases not matched to a gene: 8. The CDR3 length is 17 residues. CDR3 in DNA: TGTGCCAGCAGTTTACATGGACAGGGAGGTGACACCGGGGAGCTGTTTTTT. Its translation is CASSLHGQGGDTGELFF.

This sequence joins TRBV21-1 and TRBJ2-4; the tabulated D call, TRBD2, remains unverified against the DNA. TRBV21-1 is reported as a pseudogene. There are 13 residues in the CDR3. The CDR3 bases are TGTGCCAGCCCCCGGAGGCGGGAAAACATTCAGTACTTC. This codes for CASPRRRENIQYF.

A single count supports this clone. The chain uses TRBV28 and TRBJ2-7, with a weak D call TRBD2 (5 bases). From germline, CDR1 is MDHEN and CDR2 SYDVKM. CDR3 size: 14 residues. Trimming shortened V by 4 bases and J by 4 bases, and 14 bases separated the two germline ends. CDR3 region: CASSYEGGGYEQYF. The CDR3 DNA sequence: TGTGCCAGCAGTTATGAGGGCGGCGGATACGAGCAGTACTTC. The full variable domain, with the rest looked up from reference TRBV28 and TRBJ2-7, is DVKVTQSSRYLVKRTGEKVFLECVQDMDHENMFWYRQDPGLGLRLIYFSYDVKMKEKGDIPEGYSVSREKKERFSLILESASTNQTSMYLCASSYEGGGYEQYFGPGTRLTVT.

J is TRBJ2-5 and V is TRBV7-2, with TRBD2 identical over 9 bases. V lost 1 base to trimming and J lost 2 bases; unmatched junction nucleotides: 8. From germline, CDR1 is SGHTA and CDR2 FQGNSA. This CDR3 has 17 residues. CDR3 amino acids: CASSLVRRGGNQETQYF. The CDR3 coding sequence is TGTGCCAGCAGCTTAGTTAGGCGGGGGGGGAATCAAGAGACCCAGTACTTC.

The chain has TRBV7-8 and TRBJ1-1; 7 positions match TRBD1. Trimming removed 8 bases from V and 4 bases from J; junction bases left unmatched: 7. Germline values: CDR1 SGHVS, CDR2 FQNEAQ. The CDR3 has 13 amino acids. CDR3 DNA: TGTGCCAGCGGACCAGGGGGTTCCACTGAAGCTTTCTTT. This translates into CASGPGGSTEAFF.

The V and J genes are TRBV5-1 and TRBJ2-7; the D gene is possibly TRBD1 (5 bases). Germline CDR1 reads SGHRS; CDR2 reads YFSETQ. The V gene lost 4 bases and the J gene lost 0 bases, with 11 bases spanning the gap. CDR3 length equals 14 residues. The CDR3 sequence: CASSDQGYSYEQYF. CDR3 DNA: TGCGCCAGCAGCGACCAGGGTTACTCCTACGAGCAGTACTTC.

The V and J genes are TRBV4-1 and TRBJ2-3; 7 nucleotides align to TRBD1. J lost 6 bases, V lost 4 bases, and 10 bases had no gene match. This CDR3 region has 15 residues. The germline V gene has CDR1 MGHRA and CDR2 YSYEKL. The CDR3 coding sequence is TGCGCCAGCAGCCCATACGACAGGGATAAGGATACGCAGTATTTT. Translated, it gives CASSPYDRDKDTQYF.

The chain carries TRBV7-2 and TRBJ2-2; a weak D match, TRBD2 (5 bases). V lost 3 bases to trimming and J lost 4 bases, with 9 bases between them. Per germline, CDR1 SGHTA and CDR2 FQGNSA. The CDR3 is 14 residues long. The CDR3 region is CASSLGETTGELFF. The CDR3 bases are TGTGCCAGCAGCTTGGGAGAGACCACCGGGGAGCTGTTTTTT.

The CDR3 DNA reads TGTGCCAGCAGCCCAAGACAGGCAGCTGGGGCCAACGTCCTGACTTTC. Protein: CASSPRQAAGANVLTF. J is TRBJ2-6 and V is TRBV3-1 (or the pseudogene TRBV3-2); D might be TRBD1 (6 bases). This CDR3 has 16 amino acids. V lost 4 bases and J 2 bases, leaving 12 bases between the germline ends. Germline-derived CDR1 and CDR2 are LGHDT and YNNKEL (reference sequence).

V gene TRBV25-1 combines with J gene TRBJ1-6, with D possibly TRBD1 on 6 matching bases. V lost 6 bases, J lost 7 bases, and 10 bases lay in between. This CDR3 spans 13 amino acids. Germline CDR1 is MGHDK and CDR2 is SYGVNS. As DNA, the CDR3 is TGTGCCAGCAGCAGGGGCGCGAATTCACCCCTCCACTTT. Translated, it gives CASSRGANSPLHF. Combining the CDR3 with reference TRBV25-1 and TRBJ1-6 gives the whole variable domain EADIYQTPRYLVIGTGKKITLECSQTMGHDKMYWYQQDPGMELHLIHYSYGVNSTEKGDLSSESTVSRIRTEHFPLTLESARPSHTSQYLCASSRGANSPLHFGNGTRLTVT.

The chain links TRBV12-3 or TRBV12-4 to TRBJ1-5; D is unclear. The CDR3 has 13 residues. Between the trimmed V and J ends, which lost 6 bases and 3 bases, there was a span of 9 bases. The chain's CDR3 is CASSLYFNQPQHF. In DNA, the CDR3 is TGTGCCAGCAGCCTTTATTTCAATCAGCCCCAGCATTTT.

This clone appeared many times. The gene calls are TRBV29-1 and TRBJ2-7; D is possibly TRBD2 (5 bases). V was cut by 6 bases and J by 6 bases, with 15 bases left in between. Germline V gene lookup returns CDR1 SQVTM and CDR2 ANQGSEA. This CDR3 region has 12 residues. The DNA of the CDR3 is TGCAGCGTATTTCTGAGGGAATTCGAGCAGTACTTC. Its protein is CSVFLREFEQYF.

The CDR3 spells CATSREARTNYGYTF. CDR3 in DNA: TGTGCCACCAGCAGAGAGGCCAGAACTAACTATGGCTACACCTTC. The V gene is TRBV15, the J gene TRBJ1-2; no reliable D call. V lost 0 bases to trimming and J lost 0 bases, with 8 bases between them. The CDR3 is made up of 15 amino acids. Germline CDR1 and CDR2: LNHNV and YYDKDF (reference sequence).

The chain joins TRBV4-3 to TRBJ2-2; 10 bases map to TRBD2. Losses at the gene ends were 1 base for V and 6 bases for J; bases not matched to a gene: 14. The CDR3 is made up of 19 amino acids. Germline CDR1 LGHNA, CDR2 YSLEER. In DNA form, the CDR3 reads TGCGCCAGCAGCCAAGTCTTTTCGGCTAGCGGGGGTCTGGCCGGGGAGCTGTTTTTT. Translated: CASSQVFSASGGLAGELFF.

The chain joins TRBV5-6 to TRBJ2-7, with TRBD1 matching over 9 bases. This CDR3 has 16 amino acids. CDR1 and CDR2 (germline): SGHDT, YYEEEE. V dropped 3 bases and J dropped 1; count of bases not matched to a gene: 8. The CDR3: CASSSLPGQGSYEQYF. The CDR3 bases are TGTGCCAGCAGCTCTCTACCGGGACAGGGATCCTACGAGCAGTACTTC.

This chain connects TRBV28 to TRBJ1-1; D gene unclear. The V end lost 6 bases, the J end lost 3 bases, and 2 bases lay between the germline ends. Germline CDR1 is MDHEN and CDR2 is SYDVKM. The CDR3 runs to 10 residues. CDR3 amino acids: CASSDTEAFF. For the CDR3, the DNA is TGTGCCAGCAGCGACACTGAAGCTTTCTTT.

This clone was counted a few times. The chain carries TRBV29-1 and TRBJ1-2, with D unclear. The CDR3 extends over 13 amino acids. Looked up from germline, CDR1 is SQVTM and CDR2 is ANQGSEA. V lost 8 bases, J lost 0 bases, and 13 bases lay in between. CDR3 sequence (DNA): TGCAGCCTCGGGGAGCCTTCTAACTATGGCTACACCTTC. It codes for CSLGEPSNYGYTF.

The sample holds a few counts of this clone. This chain joins TRBV11-3 and TRBJ1-1, with a weak D call TRBD1 (5 bases). Germline CDR1 SGHNT, CDR2 YENEEA. The CDR3 totals 13 residues. Trimming stripped 3 bases from V and 3 bases from J, with 8 bases between. The CDR3 is CASSFGGYTEAFF. DNA for the CDR3: TGTGCCAGCAGCTTCGGGGGATACACTGAAGCTTTCTTT.

Written as DNA, the CDR3 is TGTGCCAGCAGCCTGGGACAGATTAATGAAAAACTGTTTTTT. This sequence encodes CASSLGQINEKLFF. V and J are TRBV9 and TRBJ1-4; TRBD1 matches 7 bases. Trimming took 4 bases from V and 4 from J; bases not matched to a gene: 4. The CDR3 contains 14 residues. Per germline, CDR1 SGDLS and CDR2 YYNGEE.